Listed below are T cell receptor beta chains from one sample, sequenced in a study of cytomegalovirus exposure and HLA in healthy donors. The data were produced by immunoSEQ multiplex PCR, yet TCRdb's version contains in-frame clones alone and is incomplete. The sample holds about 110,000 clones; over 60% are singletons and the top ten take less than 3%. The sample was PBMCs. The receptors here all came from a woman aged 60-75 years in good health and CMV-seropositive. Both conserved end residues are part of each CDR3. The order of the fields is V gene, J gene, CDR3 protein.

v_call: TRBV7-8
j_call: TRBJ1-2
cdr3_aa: CASSLDFVATRRGYGYTF

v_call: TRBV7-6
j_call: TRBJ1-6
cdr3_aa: CASSLSRQAGNSPLHF

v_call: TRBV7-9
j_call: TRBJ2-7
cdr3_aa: CASSFETGVDEQYF

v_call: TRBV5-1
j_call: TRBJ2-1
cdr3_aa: CASSEGLAGGFYNEQFF

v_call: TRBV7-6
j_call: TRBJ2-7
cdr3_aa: CASSPGDRSYEQYF

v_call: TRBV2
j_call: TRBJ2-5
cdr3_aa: CASSSISSGQGEETQYF

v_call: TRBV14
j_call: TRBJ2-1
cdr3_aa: CASSQASTYNEQFF

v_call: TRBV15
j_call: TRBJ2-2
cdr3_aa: CATKKSGSGELFF

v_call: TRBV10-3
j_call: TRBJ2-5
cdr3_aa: CAISDWGAFETQYF

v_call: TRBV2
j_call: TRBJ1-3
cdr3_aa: CASSWTAYSGNTIYF

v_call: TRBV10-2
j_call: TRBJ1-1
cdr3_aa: CASSEIGRTEAFF

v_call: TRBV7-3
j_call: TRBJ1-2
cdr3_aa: CASRQTGPTNYGYTF

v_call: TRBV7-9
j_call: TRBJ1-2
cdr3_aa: CASSLSGPVTF

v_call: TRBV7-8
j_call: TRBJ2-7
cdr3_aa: CASSDRGFREQYF

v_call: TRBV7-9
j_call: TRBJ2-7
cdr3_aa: CSSSPQPGQGLAGSLEQYF

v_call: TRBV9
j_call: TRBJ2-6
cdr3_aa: CASSVSVQGANVLTF

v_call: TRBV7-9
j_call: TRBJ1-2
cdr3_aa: CASSQQGDGSYGYTF

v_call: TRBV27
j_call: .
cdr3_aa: CASSLQGSYEQYF

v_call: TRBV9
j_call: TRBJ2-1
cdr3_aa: CASSVVAGLFSEQFF

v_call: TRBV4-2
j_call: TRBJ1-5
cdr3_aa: CASSQYQGFQPQHF

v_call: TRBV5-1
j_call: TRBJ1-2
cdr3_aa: CASSLTQGVYGYTF

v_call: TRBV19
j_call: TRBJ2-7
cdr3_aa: CASRDRSYEQYF

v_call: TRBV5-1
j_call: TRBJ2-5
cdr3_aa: CASSESGSMETQYF

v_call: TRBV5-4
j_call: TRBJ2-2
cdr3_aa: CASSQSGTGRAGELFF

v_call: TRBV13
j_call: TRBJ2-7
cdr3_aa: CASSSTGGSYEQYF

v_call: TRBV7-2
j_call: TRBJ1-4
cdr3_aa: CASTGQGLSEEKLLF

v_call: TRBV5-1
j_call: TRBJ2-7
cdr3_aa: CASSAAPGQNYEQYF

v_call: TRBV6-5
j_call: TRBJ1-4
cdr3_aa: CASSQRNLNEKLFF

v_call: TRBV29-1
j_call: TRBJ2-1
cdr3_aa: CRGAGDPNYNEQFF

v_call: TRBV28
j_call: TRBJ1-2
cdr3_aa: CASRLRDRVTSGYTF

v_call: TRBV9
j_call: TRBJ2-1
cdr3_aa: CASSVSGTYNEQFF

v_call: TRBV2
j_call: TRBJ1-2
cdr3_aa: CASSEMGTAASGDGYTF

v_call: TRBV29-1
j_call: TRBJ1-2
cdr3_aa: CSSLAQVQGGGYTF

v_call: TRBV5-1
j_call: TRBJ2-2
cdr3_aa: CASSSGGDTGELFF

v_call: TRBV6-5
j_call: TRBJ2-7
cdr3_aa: CASSYGSASYEQYF

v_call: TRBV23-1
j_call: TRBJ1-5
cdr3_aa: CASTPAVANQPQHF

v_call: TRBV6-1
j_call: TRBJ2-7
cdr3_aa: CASRKDRDRSYEQYF

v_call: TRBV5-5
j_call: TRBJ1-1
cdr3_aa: CASSTPTAERQAKNTEAFF

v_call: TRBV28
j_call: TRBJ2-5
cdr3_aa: CASRFDRVDQETQYF

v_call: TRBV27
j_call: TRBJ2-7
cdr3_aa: CASRTGSYEQYF

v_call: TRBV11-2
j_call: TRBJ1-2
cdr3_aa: CASSPPWTSYGYTF

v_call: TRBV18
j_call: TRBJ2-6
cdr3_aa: CASSPQGTATSGANVLTF

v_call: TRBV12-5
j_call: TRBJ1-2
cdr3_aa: CASGRRTGGEDHGYTF

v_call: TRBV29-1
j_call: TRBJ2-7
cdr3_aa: CSVDRGGDEQYF

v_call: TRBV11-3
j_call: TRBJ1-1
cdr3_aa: CASSTTGNTEAFF

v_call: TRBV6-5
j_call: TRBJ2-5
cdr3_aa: CASSYRGLETQYF

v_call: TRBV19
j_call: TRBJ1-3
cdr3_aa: CASQGALGNTIYF

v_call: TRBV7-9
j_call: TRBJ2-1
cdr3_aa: CASSLGGTSGSLEQFF

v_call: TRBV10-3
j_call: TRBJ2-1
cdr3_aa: CATHPGTGANEQFF